The 5 T cell receptor beta chains listed next were all sequenced from one sample in a study of cytomegalovirus exposure and HLA in healthy donors. Amplification used 60 Vbeta primers and 13 Jbeta primers. Sequenced by immunoSEQ multiplex PCR; TCRdb stores in-frame clones only, minus some. The data show about 150,000 clones, around 72% seen once. The specimen was PBMCs. All receptors come from a middle-aged woman in good health and CMV-seropositive.

CDR3: CASSLSAVVGEKLFF. The CDR3 region has the DNA TGTGCCAGCAGCTTAAGCGCTGTGGTTGGTGAAAAACTGTTTTTT. The chain has TRBV7-9 and TRBJ1-4, with unresolved D. The CDR3 is 15 amino acids. V was cut by 2 bases and J by 7 bases, with 14 bases left in between. The germline CDR1 and CDR2 sequences are SEHNR and FQNEAQ (reference sequence).

This clone was found a few times. The chain links TRBV30 to TRBJ2-1, with a weak D call TRBD2 (5 bases). CDR3 size: 13 residues. Looked up from germline, CDR1 is GTSNPN and CDR2 is SVGIG (reference sequence). Trimming cost V 5 bases and J 6 bases, with 14 bases left between them. The CDR3 here is CAWSKRPLNEQFF. CDR3 nucleotide sequence: TGTGCCTGGTCAAAGCGGCCCCTCAATGAGCAGTTCTTC.

The chain uses TRBV19 and TRBJ1-5; 8 bases match TRBD1. CDR3 length: 15 amino acids. The ends lost 7 bases at V and 5 bases at J; junction bases unmatched: 10. CDR1 is LNHDA and CDR2 is SQIVND in the germline V gene (reference sequence). In nucleotides, the CDR3 is TGTGCCAGTAACCAGGGGGCACTCGCAGATCAGCCCCAGCATTTT. Translated: CASNQGALADQPQHF.

This rearrangement joins TRBV19 to TRBJ1-1; the match to TRBD1 covers 10 bases. This CDR3 has 16 residues. J gave up 4 bases and V 7 bases, and 12 bases lay outside the gene matches. Germline values: CDR1 LNHDA, CDR2 SQIVND (reference sequence). CDR3 bases: TGTGCCAGTAAAACCCTCCAGGGACAGGGGTTCACTGAAGCTTTCTTT. Amino acids: CASKTLQGQGFTEAFF.

The chain links TRBV30 to TRBJ1-2; D is unresolved. Trimming pared 2 bases from V and 2 bases from J, leaving 9 bases between. Germline values: CDR1 GTSNPN, CDR2 SVGIG (reference sequence). The length of the CDR3 is 13 residues. CDR3 sequence reads: CAWSHKRNYGYTF. CDR3 sequence (DNA): TGTGCCTGGAGTCACAAACGCAACTATGGCTACACCTTC.